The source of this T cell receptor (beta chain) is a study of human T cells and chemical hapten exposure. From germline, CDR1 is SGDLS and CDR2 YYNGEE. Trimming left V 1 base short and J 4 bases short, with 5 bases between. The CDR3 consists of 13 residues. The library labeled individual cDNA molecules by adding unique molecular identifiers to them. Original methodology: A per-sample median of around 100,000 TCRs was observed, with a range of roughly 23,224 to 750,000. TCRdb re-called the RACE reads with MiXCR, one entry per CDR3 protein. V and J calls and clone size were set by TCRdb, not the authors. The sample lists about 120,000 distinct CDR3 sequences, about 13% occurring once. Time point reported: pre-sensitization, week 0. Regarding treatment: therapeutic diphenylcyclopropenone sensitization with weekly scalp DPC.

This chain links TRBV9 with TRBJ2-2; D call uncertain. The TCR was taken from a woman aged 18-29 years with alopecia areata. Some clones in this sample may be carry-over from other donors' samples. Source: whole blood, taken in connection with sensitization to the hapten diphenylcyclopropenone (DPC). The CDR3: CASSVRPTGELFF. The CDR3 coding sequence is TGTGCCAGCAGCGTACGTCCCACCGGGGAGCTGTTTTTT.